Presented here are 4 T cell receptor beta chains from one specimen sequenced in a study of early T cells in non-severe SARS-CoV-2 infection. Using its own MiXCR run on the 5' RACE reads, TCRdb lists one record per CDR3 protein. Altogether tens of thousands of distinct CDR3 sequences are present, roughly an eighth being singletons, with the ten largest covering about a tenth. Sequenced here: whole blood, sampled at baseline. All receptors derive from an adult who was a healthcare worker with PCR-confirmed SARS-CoV-2 infection or an uninfected control (not recorded which).

This clonotype was observed at least ten times. This chain joins TRBV14 and TRBJ2-7, with no clear D. This CDR3 has 15 amino acids. Germline CDR1 SGHDN, CDR2 FVKESK. V shed 4 bases and J shed 3 bases, with 16 bases lying between them. CDR3 loop: CASSPWSNDLYEQYF. For the CDR3, the DNA is TGTGCCAGCAGCCCCTGGTCCAACGACCTCTACGAGCAGTACTTC.

In its sample, this clonotype was seen a few times. The rearrangement uses TRBV5-4 and TRBJ1-2; D call uncertain. The CDR3 is 13 residues long. Germline CDR1 SGHNT, CDR2 YYREEE (reference sequence). V lost 2 bases to trimming and J lost 3 bases, with 8 bases between them. Here the CDR3 reads CASSLELHYGYTF. In DNA form, the CDR3 reads TGTGCCAGCAGCTTAGAACTACACTATGGCTACACCTTC.

The table lists this clonotype with many counts. The chain couples TRBV4-3 to TRBJ2-2; either TRBD1 or TRBD2 may supply D (5 bases each). V lost 3 bases to trimming and J lost 6 bases, with 17 bases between them. The V gene's germline CDR1 is LGHNA and CDR2 YSLEER. The CDR3 is 16 amino acids. The CDR3 sequence is CASSHAGTQSSGELFF. The CDR3 DNA follows: TGCGCCAGCAGCCATGCCGGGACGCAAAGTTCCGGGGAGCTGTTTTTT.

The V and J genes are TRBV20-1 and TRBJ1-1, with D unclear. Germline-derived CDR1 and CDR2 are DFQATT and SNEGSKA (reference sequence). The CDR3 length is 12 residues. V dropped 5 bases and J dropped 0 bases, with 7 bases sitting between them. CDR3 sequence: CSAPQMNTEAFF. In DNA, the CDR3 is TGCAGTGCTCCCCAGATGAACACTGAAGCTTTCTTT.